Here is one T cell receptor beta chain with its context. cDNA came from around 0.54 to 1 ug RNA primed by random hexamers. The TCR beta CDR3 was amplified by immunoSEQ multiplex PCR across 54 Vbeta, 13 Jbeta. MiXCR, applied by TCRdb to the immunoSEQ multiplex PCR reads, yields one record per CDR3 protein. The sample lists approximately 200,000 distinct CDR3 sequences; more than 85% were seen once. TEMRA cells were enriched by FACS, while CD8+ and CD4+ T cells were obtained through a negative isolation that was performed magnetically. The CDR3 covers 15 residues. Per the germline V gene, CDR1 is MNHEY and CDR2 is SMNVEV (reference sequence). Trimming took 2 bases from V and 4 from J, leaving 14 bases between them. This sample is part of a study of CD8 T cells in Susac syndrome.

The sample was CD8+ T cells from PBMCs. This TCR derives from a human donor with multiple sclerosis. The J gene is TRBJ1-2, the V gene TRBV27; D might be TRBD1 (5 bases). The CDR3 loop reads CASSLASGTGYGYTF. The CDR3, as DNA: TGTGCCAGCAGTTTAGCATCCGGGACGGGCTATGGCTACACCTTC.